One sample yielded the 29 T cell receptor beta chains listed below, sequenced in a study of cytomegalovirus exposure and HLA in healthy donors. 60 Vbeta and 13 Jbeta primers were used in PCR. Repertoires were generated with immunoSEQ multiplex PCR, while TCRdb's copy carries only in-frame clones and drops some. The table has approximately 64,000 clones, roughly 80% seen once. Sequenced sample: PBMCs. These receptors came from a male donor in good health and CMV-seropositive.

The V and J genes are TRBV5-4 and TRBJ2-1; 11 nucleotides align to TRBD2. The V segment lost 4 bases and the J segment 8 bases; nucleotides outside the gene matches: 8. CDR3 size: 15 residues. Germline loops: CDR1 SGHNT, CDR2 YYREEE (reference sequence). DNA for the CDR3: TGTGCCAGCAGCCCCGGGACTAGCGGTTTGGATGAGCAGTTCTTC. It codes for CASSPGTSGLDEQFF.

The CDR3, as DNA: TGTGCCAGTAGTAAATTGCCCGGACAGGCTGAAAAACTGTTTTTT. This gives the protein CASSKLPGQAEKLFF. The rearrangement uses TRBV19 and TRBJ1-4; 7 positions match TRBD1. J gave up 7 bases and V 4 bases, and 9 bases lay outside the gene matches. The CDR3 runs 15 residues. The germline V gene encodes CDR1 LNHDA and CDR2 SQIVND (reference sequence).

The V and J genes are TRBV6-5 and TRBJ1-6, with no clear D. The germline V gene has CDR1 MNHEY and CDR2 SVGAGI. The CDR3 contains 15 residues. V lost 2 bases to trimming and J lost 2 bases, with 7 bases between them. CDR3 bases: TGTGCCAGCAGTTACCTCGGGACCTATAATTCACCCCTCCACTTT. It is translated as CASSYLGTYNSPLHF.

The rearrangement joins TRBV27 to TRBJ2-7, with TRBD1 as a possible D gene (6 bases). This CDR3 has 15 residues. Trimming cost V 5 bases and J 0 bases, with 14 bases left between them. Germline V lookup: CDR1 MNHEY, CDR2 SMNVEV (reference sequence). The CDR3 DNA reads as TGTGCCAGCAGTCCGGACAGCGCTTTCTCCTACGAGCAGTACTTC. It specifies CASSPDSAFSYEQYF.

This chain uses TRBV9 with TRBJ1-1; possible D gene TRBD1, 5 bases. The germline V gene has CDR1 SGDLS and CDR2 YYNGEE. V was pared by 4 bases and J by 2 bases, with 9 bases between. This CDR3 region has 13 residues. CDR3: CASSRTPNTEAFF. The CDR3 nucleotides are TGTGCCAGCAGCCGGACACCAAACACTGAAGCTTTCTTT.

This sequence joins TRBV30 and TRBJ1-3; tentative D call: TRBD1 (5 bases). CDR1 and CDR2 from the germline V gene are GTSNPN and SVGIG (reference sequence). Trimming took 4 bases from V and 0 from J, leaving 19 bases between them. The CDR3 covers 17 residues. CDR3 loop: CAWMGTGDALSGNTIYF. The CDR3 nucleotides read TGTGCCTGGATGGGGACTGGAGATGCACTCTCTGGAAACACCATATATTTT.

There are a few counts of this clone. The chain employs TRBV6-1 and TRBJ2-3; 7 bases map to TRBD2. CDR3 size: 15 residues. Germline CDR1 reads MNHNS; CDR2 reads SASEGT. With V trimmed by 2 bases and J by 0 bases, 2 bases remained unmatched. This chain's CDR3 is CASSELAGSTDTQYF. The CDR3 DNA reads TGTGCCAGCAGTGAATTAGCGGGTAGCACAGATACGCAGTATTTT.

Here the CDR3 DNA reads TGTGCCAGCAGCCAGGGACTAGCGGGGCAGTATTTT. This encodes CASSQGLAGQYF. The V gene is TRBV7-2, the J gene TRBJ2-3; TRBD2 aligns across 12 bases. The CDR3 runs 12 residues. V shed 5 bases and J 11 bases; nucleotides not matched to a gene: 2. CDR1 is SGHTA and CDR2 is FQGNSA in the germline V gene.

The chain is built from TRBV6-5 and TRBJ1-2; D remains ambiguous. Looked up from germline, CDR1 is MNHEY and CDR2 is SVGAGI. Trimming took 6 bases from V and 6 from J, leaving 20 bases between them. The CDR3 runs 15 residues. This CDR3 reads CASSTLLPVEDGYTF. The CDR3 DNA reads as TGTGCCAGCAGCACACTATTACCCGTCGAAGATGGCTACACCTTC.

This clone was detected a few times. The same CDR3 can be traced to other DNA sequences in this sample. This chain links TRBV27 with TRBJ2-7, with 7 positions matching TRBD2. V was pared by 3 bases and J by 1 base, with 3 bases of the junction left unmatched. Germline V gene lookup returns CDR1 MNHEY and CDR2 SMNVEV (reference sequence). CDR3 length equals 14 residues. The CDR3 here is CASSFGGGSYEQYF. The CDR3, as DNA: TGTGCCAGCAGTTTCGGGGGAGGGTCCTACGAGCAGTACTTC.

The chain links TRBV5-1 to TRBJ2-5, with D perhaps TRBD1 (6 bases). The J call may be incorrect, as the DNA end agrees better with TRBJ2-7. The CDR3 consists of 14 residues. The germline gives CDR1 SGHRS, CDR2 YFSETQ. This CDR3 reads CASSLRTDPYEQYF. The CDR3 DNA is TGCGCCAGCAGCCTCCGGACAGATCCCTACGAGCAGTACTTC.

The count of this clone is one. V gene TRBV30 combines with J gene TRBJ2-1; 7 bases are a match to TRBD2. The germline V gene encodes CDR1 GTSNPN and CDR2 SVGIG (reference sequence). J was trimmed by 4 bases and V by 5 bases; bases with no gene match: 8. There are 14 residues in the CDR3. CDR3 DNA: TGTGCCTGGGCCGGAGCTAGCGGTTACAATGAGCAGTTCTTC. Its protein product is CAWAGASGYNEQFF.

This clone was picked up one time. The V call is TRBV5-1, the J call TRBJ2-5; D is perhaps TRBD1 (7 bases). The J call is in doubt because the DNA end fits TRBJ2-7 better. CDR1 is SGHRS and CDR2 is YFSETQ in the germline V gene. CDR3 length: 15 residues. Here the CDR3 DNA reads TGCGCCAGCAGCCCTGGAGGGACAGACACCTACGAGCAGTACTTC. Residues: CASSPGGTDTYEQYF.

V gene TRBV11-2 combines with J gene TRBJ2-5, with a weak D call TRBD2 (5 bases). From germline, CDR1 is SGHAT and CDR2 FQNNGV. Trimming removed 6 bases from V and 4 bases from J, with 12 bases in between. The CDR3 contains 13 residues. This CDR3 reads CASRAAGAETQYF. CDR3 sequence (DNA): TGTGCCAGCAGGGCTGCGGGTGCAGAGACCCAGTACTTC.

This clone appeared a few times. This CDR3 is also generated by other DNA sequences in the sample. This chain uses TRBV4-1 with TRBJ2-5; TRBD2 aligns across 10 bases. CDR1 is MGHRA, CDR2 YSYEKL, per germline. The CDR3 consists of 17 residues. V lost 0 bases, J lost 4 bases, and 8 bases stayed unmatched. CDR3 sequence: CASSQDVGAGGRETQYF. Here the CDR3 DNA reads TGCGCCAGCAGCCAAGATGTGGGAGCGGGGGGGCGAGAGACCCAGTACTTC.

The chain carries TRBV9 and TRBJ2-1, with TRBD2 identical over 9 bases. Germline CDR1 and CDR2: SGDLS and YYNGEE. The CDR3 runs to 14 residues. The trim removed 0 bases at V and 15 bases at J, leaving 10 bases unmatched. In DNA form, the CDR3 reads TGTGCCAGCAGCGTAGATGGGACTAGCAGGTCTTGGTTCTTC. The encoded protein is CASSVDGTSRSWFF. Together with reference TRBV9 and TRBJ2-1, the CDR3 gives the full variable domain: DSGVTQTPKHLITATGQRVTLRCSPRSGDLSVYWYQQSLDQGLQFLIQYYNGEERAKGNILERFSAQQFPDLHSELNLSSLELGDSALYFCASSVDGTSRSWFFGPGTRLTVL.

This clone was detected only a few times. CDR3 nucleotides: TGTGCCAGCAGTTTCAAAGAGACCCAGTACTTC. As protein: CASSFKETQYF. The chain recombines TRBV6-6 with TRBJ2-5; D remains unclear. V was pared by 4 bases and J by 3 bases, with 3 bases between. This CDR3 comprises 11 residues. Germline CDR1 and CDR2: MNHNY and SVGAGI (reference sequence).

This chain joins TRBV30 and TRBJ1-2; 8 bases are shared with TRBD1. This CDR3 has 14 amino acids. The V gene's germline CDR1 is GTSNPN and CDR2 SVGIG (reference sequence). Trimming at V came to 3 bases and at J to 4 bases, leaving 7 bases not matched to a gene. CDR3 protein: CAWRRDRGSYGYTF. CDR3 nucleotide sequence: TGTGCCTGGAGACGAGACAGGGGTTCCTATGGCTACACCTTC.

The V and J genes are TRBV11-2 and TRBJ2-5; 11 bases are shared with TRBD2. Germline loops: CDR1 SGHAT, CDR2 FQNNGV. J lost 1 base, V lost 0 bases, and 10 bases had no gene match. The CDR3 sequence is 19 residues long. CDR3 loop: CASSLDRLAGGLAQETQYF. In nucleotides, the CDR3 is TGTGCCAGCAGCTTAGATCGGCTAGCGGGGGGCCTAGCCCAAGAGACCCAGTACTTC.

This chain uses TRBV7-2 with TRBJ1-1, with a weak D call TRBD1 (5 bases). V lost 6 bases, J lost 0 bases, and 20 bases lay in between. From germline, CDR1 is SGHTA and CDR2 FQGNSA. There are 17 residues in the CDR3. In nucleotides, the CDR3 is TGTGCCAGCAGTGGGGGGGTAGGACAACTACTGAACACTGAAGCTTTCTTT. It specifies CASSGGVGQLLNTEAFF. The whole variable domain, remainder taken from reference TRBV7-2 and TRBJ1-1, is GAGVSQSPSNKVTEKGKDVELRCDPISGHTALYWYRQSLGQGLEFLIYFQGNSAPDKSGLPSDRFSAERTGGSVSTLTIQRTQQEDSAVYLCASSGGVGQLLNTEAFFGQGTRLTVV.

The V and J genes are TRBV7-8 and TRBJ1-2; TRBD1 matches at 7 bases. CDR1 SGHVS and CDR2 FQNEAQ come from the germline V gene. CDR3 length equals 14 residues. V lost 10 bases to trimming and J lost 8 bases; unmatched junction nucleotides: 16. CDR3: CATFDREGTRGYTF. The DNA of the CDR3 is TGTGCCACCTTCGACAGGGAAGGGACTCGGGGCTACACCTTC.

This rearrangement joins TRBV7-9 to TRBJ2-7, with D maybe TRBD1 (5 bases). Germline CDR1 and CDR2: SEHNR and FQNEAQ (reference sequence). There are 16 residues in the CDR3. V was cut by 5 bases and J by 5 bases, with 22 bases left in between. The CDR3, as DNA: TGTGCCAGCAGCCCCCAAGAAAATACGATAGGGGACGAGCAGTACTTC. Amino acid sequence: CASSPQENTIGDEQYF.

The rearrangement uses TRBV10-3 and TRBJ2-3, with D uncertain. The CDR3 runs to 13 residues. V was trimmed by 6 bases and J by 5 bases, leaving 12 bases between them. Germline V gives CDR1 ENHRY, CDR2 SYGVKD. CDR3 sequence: CAIRLGSGDTQYF. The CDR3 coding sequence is TGTGCCATCAGGCTGGGCTCAGGAGATACGCAGTATTTT.

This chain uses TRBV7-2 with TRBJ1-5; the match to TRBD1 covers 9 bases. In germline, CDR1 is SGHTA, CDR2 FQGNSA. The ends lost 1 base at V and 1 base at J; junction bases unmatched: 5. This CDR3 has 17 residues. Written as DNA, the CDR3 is TGTGCCAGCAGCTTAGTCTTCGGGACAGGGAGCAATCAGCCCCAGCATTTT. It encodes CASSLVFGTGSNQPQHF.

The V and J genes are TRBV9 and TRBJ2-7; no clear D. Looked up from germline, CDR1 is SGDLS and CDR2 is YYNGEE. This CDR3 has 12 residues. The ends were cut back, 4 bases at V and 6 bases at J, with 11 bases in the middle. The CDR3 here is CASSTTSGEQYF. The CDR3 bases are TGTGCCAGCAGCACTACTTCGGGCGAGCAGTACTTC.

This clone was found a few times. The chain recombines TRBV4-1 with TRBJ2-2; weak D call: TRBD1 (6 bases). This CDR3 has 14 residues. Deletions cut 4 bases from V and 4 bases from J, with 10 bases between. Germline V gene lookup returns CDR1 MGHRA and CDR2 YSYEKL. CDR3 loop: CASSPGDGTGELFF. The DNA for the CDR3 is TGCGCCAGCAGCCCAGGGGATGGCACCGGGGAGCTGTTTTTT.

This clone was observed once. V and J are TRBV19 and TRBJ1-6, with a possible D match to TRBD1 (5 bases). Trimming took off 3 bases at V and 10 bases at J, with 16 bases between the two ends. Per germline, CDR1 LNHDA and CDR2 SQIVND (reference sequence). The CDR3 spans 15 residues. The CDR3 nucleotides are TGTGCCAGTAGTATTGCCATCCAGGGAAGGTCACCCCTCCACTTT. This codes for CASSIAIQGRSPLHF.

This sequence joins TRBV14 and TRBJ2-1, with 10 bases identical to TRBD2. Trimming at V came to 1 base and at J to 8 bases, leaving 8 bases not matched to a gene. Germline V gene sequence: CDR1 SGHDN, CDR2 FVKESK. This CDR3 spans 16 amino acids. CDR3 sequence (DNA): TGTGCCAGCAGCCAAGTTTTGAGCGGGGGGGCCGATGAGCAGTTCTTC. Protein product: CASSQVLSGGADEQFF.

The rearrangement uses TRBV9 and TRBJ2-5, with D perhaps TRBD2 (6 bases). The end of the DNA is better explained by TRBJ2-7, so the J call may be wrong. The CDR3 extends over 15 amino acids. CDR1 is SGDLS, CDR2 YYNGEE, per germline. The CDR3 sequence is CASSAGVMWGYEQYF. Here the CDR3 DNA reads TGTGCCAGCAGCGCGGGGGTCATGTGGGGCTACGAGCAGTACTTC.